This T cell receptor (beta chain) derives from a study of cytomegalovirus exposure and HLA in healthy donors. The CDR3 is made up of 17 amino acids. V was trimmed by 6 bases and J by 0 bases, leaving 21 bases between them. Germline lookup yields CDR1 SQVTM and CDR2 ANQGSEA. Points on this clone: The antigen is undetermined.

Primers: 60 Vbeta forward and 13 Jbeta reverse. Assay used: immunoSEQ multiplex PCR; TCRdb lists only in-frame clones, some missing. The sample has about 160,000 clones; roughly 85% are singletons. General study points: Analyzed later, association rates of TCRs varied across HLA loci, with DRB1 most and HLA-C fewest.

Donors were nominally healthy when sampled, though unrecorded immune exposures were likely. Input material: PBMCs. The chain carries TRBV29-1 and TRBJ1-3; D may be TRBD1 (6 bases). This TCR came from a man aged 35-49 years in good health and CMV-seronegative. The CDR3 region has the DNA TGCAGCGTCACATCCAGGGGCCCTTTAAGCTCTGGAAACACCATATATTTT. Translating it yields CSVTSRGPLSSGNTIYF.